A selection of T cell receptor beta chains follows, all from one sample in a study of shared clonotypes between healthy human individuals. The method was immunoSEQ multiplex PCR; TCRdb's version includes in-frame clones alone and lacks a portion of them. The sample holds some 2,100,000 clones; 90% to 95% are singletons and the top ten take 1.7%. The sequenced sample consisted of naive CD8+ T cells from PBMCs. The receptor set was obtained from a man aged 18 to 35 in good health. Some clones in this sample may be carry-over from other donors' samples. The CDR3 runs from the conserved cysteine through the conserved F or W. The D gene is left open where the match is weak. Clone size is not always given. Where it is, it says once, few, many or a class for expanded clones.

J: TRBJ2-3; length: 17; V: TRBV4-1; size: .; D: .; CDR3: CASSQTPFAGTTDTQYF; DNA: TGCGCCAGCAGCCAAACCCCGTTTGCAGGGACGACAGATACGCAGTATTTT
J: TRBJ2-6; length: 18; V: TRBV9; size: .; D: TRBD1; CDR3: CASSGRDRASSGANVLTF; DNA: TGTGCCAGCAGCGGCAGGGACAGGGCGAGCTCTGGGGCCAACGTCCTGACTTTC
J: TRBJ2-1; length: 14; V: TRBV28; size: .; D: .; CDR3: CASSFAAEFDEQFF; DNA: TGTGCCAGCAGTTTCGCAGCGGAGTTCGATGAGCAGTTCTTC
J: TRBJ2-3; length: 16; V: TRBV7-9; size: .; D: .; CDR3: CASSLIRETSTDTQYF; DNA: TGTGCCAGCAGCTTAATACGGGAAACTAGCACAGATACGCAGTATTTT
J: TRBJ2-6; length: 16; V: TRBV9; size: .; D: .; CDR3: CASSASLGSGANVLTF; DNA: TGTGCCAGCAGCGCCTCCCTTGGCTCTGGGGCCAACGTCCTGACTTTC
J: TRBJ1-2; length: 13; V: TRBV5-1; size: once; D: .; CDR3: CASNGDSNYGYTF; DNA: TGCGCCAGCAATGGGGATTCTAACTATGGCTACACCTTC
J: TRBJ2-7; length: 16; V: TRBV27; size: .; D: .; CDR3: CASSPLRDKGTYEQYF; DNA: TGTGCCAGCAGTCCTCTCCGGGACAAAGGCACCTACGAGCAGTACTTC
J: TRBJ2-7; length: 14; V: TRBV27; size: .; D: .; CDR3: CASSPFIDSYEQYF; DNA: TGTGCCAGCAGTCCATTTATAGACTCCTACGAGCAGTACTTC
J: TRBJ1-1; length: 12; V: TRBV2; size: .; D: .; CDR3: CATSQGRTEAFF; DNA: TGTGCCACCTCTCAGGGTAGAACTGAAGCTTTCTTT
J: TRBJ2-7; length: 14; V: TRBV5-1; size: .; D: .; CDR3: CASSLAGLTYEQYF; DNA: TGCGCCAGCAGCTTGGCCGGATTGACCTACGAGCAGTACTTC
J: TRBJ2-7; length: 15; V: TRBV27; size: .; D: .; CDR3: CASSLGAGESYEQYF; DNA: TGTGCCAGCAGTTTAGGGGCAGGGGAGTCCTACGAGCAGTACTTC
J: TRBJ2-7; length: 12; V: TRBV6-1; size: .; D: TRBD1; CDR3: CAIRDRSYEQYF; DNA: TGTGCCATCCGGGACAGATCCTACGAGCAGTACTTC
J: TRBJ2-3; length: 12; V: TRBV12-5; size: .; D: .; CDR3: CASGIGTDTQYF; DNA: TGTGCTAGTGGGATTGGCACAGATACGCAGTATTTT
J: TRBJ2-5; length: 13; V: TRBV30; size: .; D: .; CDR3: CAWKRFNGETQYF; DNA: TGTGCCTGGAAACGGTTCAACGGGGAGACCCAGTACTTC
J: TRBJ1-1; length: 13; V: TRBV11-2; size: .; D: .; CDR3: CASSLTSAPEAFF; DNA: TGTGCCAGCAGCTTGACCTCCGCCCCTGAAGCTTTCTTT
J: TRBJ1-5; length: 14; V: TRBV28; size: once; D: .; CDR3: CASSGGVGNQPQHF; DNA: TGTGCCAGTAGCGGCGGGGTGGGGAATCAGCCCCAGCATTTT